This TCR beta chain is drawn from a study of T-cell reconstitution after alpha-beta-depleted transplantation in children. Study-wide results and caveats: Surviving recipient cells, namely T cells and thymic progenitors, were the source of high day-60 TCRbeta diversity in some patients.

This clonotype showed up just a few times. Its target is unknown. It was with unique molecular identifiers that the TCRbeta library was prepared. TCRdb used MiXCR to reprocess the PCR reads, holding one entry per CDR3 protein. This sample has about 98,000 distinct CDR3 sequences, with less than 25% found just once. The germline V gene encodes CDR1 LGHDT and CDR2 YNNKEL (reference sequence). The CDR3 extends over 15 amino acids. Deletions cut 2 bases from V and 5 bases from J, with 12 bases between. Material: PBMCs, obtained before TCRalphabeta/CD19-depleted stem cell transplant. The chain joins TRBV3-1 to TRBJ1-4, with TRBD1 as a possible D gene (6 bases). The receptor's source is a boy aged 2 to 10 with acute lymphoblastic leukemia, due to receive a stem cell transplant. The chain's CDR3 is CASSQLGGENEKLFF. The CDR3 DNA follows: TGTGCCAGCAGCCAATTGGGGGGCGAAAATGAAAAACTGTTTTTT.